These 30 T cell receptor beta chains originate from one sample sequenced in a study of T cell responses to AZD1222 COVID-19 vaccine. Produced via immunoSEQ multiplex PCR; TCRdb's table is partial and in-frame only. This sample carries 80,000 to 100,000 clones, roughly nine tenths of them seen once, and the ten largest clones take 5%. The sequenced sample was peripheral blood, obtained 28 days after the second AZD1222 dose. Receptors originate from an adult who received the AZD1222 COVID-19 vaccine.

The V call is TRBV7-2, the J call TRBJ2-1; 9 bases agree with TRBD1. J was trimmed by 6 bases and V by 5 bases; bases with no gene match: 8. This CDR3 is built from 15 residues. The germline gives CDR1 SGHTA, CDR2 FQGNSA. This CDR3 is CASSAQQGALNEQFF. CDR3 DNA: TGTGCCAGCAGCGCCCAACAGGGGGCTCTCAATGAGCAGTTCTTC.

This clone was counted only a few times. The chain combines TRBV29-1 with TRBJ1-1, with D perhaps matching TRBD1 (5 bases). Germline loops: CDR1 SQVTM, CDR2 ANQGSEA. V shed 0 bases and J shed 10 bases, with 18 bases lying between them. This CDR3 region has 14 residues. The CDR3 loop is CSVEDPLTGLRAFF. Written as DNA, the CDR3 is TGCAGCGTTGAAGATCCTTTAACGGGGCTTAGAGCTTTCTTT.

CDR3 residues: CASSYDPRGPQHF. Here the CDR3 DNA reads TGTGCCAGCAGTTACGACCCACGGGGGCCCCAGCATTTT. This chain links TRBV6-5 with TRBJ1-5; the D is unclear. The CDR3 loop spans 13 amino acids. The germline V gene has CDR1 MNHEY and CDR2 SVGAGI. Trimming took off 2 bases at V and 9 bases at J, with 11 bases between the two ends.

The gene calls are TRBV19 and TRBJ2-1; 12 bases match TRBD2. Germline-derived CDR1 and CDR2 are LNHDA and SQIVND (reference sequence). This CDR3 spans 16 amino acids. J gave up 5 bases and V 2 bases, and 4 bases lay outside the gene matches. CDR3 nucleotides: TGTGCCAGTAGTATATCGGCTAGCGGGGGGGACAATGAGCAGTTCTTC. This codes for CASSISASGGDNEQFF.

The rearrangement joins TRBV7-9 to TRBJ2-3, with D perhaps TRBD2 (6 bases). CDR3 length: 15 amino acids. Germline lookup yields CDR1 SEHNR and CDR2 FQNEAQ (reference sequence). V lost 3 bases and J lost 1, with 11 bases in between. Here the CDR3 DNA reads TGTGCCAGCAGCTTTCCCCCGGGGGGCACAGATACGCAGTATTTT. This translates into CASSFPPGGTDTQYF. Full variable domain (remainder filled in from reference TRBV7-9 and TRBJ2-3): DTGVSQNPRHKITKRGQNVTFRCDPISEHNRLYWYRQTLGQGPEFLTYFQNEAQLEKSRLLSDRFSAERPKGSFSTLEIQRTEQGDSAMYLCASSFPPGGTDTQYFGPGTRLTVL.

This chain links TRBV7-8 with TRBJ1-4; TRBD1 might be the D (6 bases). CDR3 length: 14 residues. Germline V gene data show CDR1 as SGHVS and CDR2 as FQNEAQ. V was clipped by 4 bases and J by 7 bases, with 13 bases between them. This CDR3 is CASSSGAGLEKLFF. The CDR3 region has the DNA TGTGCCAGCAGCTCAGGGGCAGGGCTTGAAAAACTGTTTTTT.

The chain couples TRBV18 to TRBJ2-5; the match to TRBD1 covers 10 bases. The CDR3 extends over 14 amino acids. Germline V CDR1 and CDR2: KGHSH, LQKENI. Trimming removed 3 bases from V and 4 bases from J; junction bases left unmatched: 2. CDR3 bases: TGTGCCAGCTCACCGACAGGGGGCTTAGAGACCCAGTACTTC. Its translation is CASSPTGGLETQYF.

The chain uses TRBV18 and TRBJ1-1; D perhaps matches TRBD1 (5 bases). There are 14 residues in the CDR3. Trimming pared 2 bases from V and 5 bases from J, leaving 12 bases between. The germline V gene encodes CDR1 KGHSH and CDR2 LQKENI. The CDR3 sequence: CASSPTTGKTEAFF. The CDR3 DNA reads TGTGCCAGCTCACCAACCACAGGCAAAACTGAAGCTTTCTTT.

The rearrangement links TRBV9 to TRBJ2-1; the D call may be TRBD1 or TRBD2 (5 bases each). The CDR3 sequence is 14 residues long. The germline gives CDR1 SGDLS, CDR2 YYNGEE. The V end was cut by 0 bases, the J end by 3 bases, with 7 bases between. The CDR3 spells CASSVGGNYNEQFF. CDR3 coding DNA: TGTGCCAGCAGCGTAGGGGGGAACTACAATGAGCAGTTCTTC.

On this clone itself: One end of the junction is discordant with germline, which a read error may explain. The chain uses TRBV5-1 and TRBJ2-7, with D uncertain. The CDR3 runs 12 residues. The germline V gene has CDR1 SGHRS and CDR2 YFSETQ. CDR3: CASSLEGGVFHF. CDR3 nucleotides: TGCGCCAGCAGCTTGGAGGGTGGGGTTTTTCACTTC. Together with reference TRBV5-1 and TRBJ2-7, the CDR3 gives the full variable domain: KAGVTQTPRYLIKTRGQQVTLSCSPISGHRSVSWYQQTPGQGLQFLFEYFSETQRNKGNFPGRFSGRQFSNSRSEMNVSTLELGDSALYLCASSLEGGVFHFGPGTRLTVT.

This chain joins TRBV5-4 and TRBJ1-5; 9 nucleotides agree with TRBD1. This CDR3 spans 16 amino acids. CDR1 and CDR2 (germline): SGHNT, YYREEE (reference sequence). The J segment lost 2 bases and the V segment lost 0 bases, leaving 3 bases of the junction unmatched. CDR3 coding DNA: TGTGCCAGCAGCTTGGGGGGACAGGGCGGCAATCAGCCCCAGCATTTT. Translation gives CASSLGGQGGNQPQHF.

The rearrangement links TRBV5-8 to TRBJ1-5, with D unclear. CDR1 and CDR2 from the germline V gene are SGHTS and YDEGEE. The V gene lost 5 bases and the J gene lost 2 bases, with 14 bases spanning the gap. This CDR3 spans 15 amino acids. CDR3: CASRSRSTGNQPQHF. The DNA for the CDR3 is TGTGCCAGCAGAAGCAGGTCGACGGGCAATCAGCCCCAGCATTTT.

In this sample, this clone turned up once. The chain carries TRBV7-2 and TRBJ2-3; the D is unclear. Per germline, CDR1 SGHTA and CDR2 FQGNSA. Between the trimmed V and J ends, which lost 1 base and 0 bases, there was a span of 8 bases. There are 15 residues in the CDR3. The DNA for the CDR3 is TGTGCCAGCAGCTTAGATTCGATTAGCACAGATACGCAGTATTTT. This encodes CASSLDSISTDTQYF.

The chain is built from TRBV18 and TRBJ2-1; D unresolved. The germline V gene encodes CDR1 KGHSH and CDR2 LQKENI. Trimming removed 2 bases at V and 5 bases at J, with 10 bases between. This CDR3 region has 14 residues. The CDR3: CASSPYAENNEQFF. CDR3 DNA: TGTGCCAGCTCACCATACGCGGAAAACAATGAGCAGTTCTTC.

This clone was detected a few times. The CDR3 DNA reads TGTGCCATCAGTGACGGGCTGAGCAATCAGCCCCAGCATTTT. Amino acid sequence: CAISDGLSNQPQHF. The V call is TRBV10-3, the J call TRBJ1-5, with D unresolved. Germline lookup yields CDR1 ENHRY and CDR2 SYGVKD. Trimming stripped 3 bases from V and 1 base from J, with 7 bases between. This CDR3 is built from 14 residues.

This rearrangement joins TRBV7-2 to TRBJ2-3; TRBD2 is a possible D gene (5 bases). Trimming pared 4 bases from V and 0 bases from J, leaving 14 bases between. Germline lookup yields CDR1 SGHTA and CDR2 FQGNSA. The CDR3 covers 16 residues. CDR3 nucleotides: TGTGCCAGCAGCTCAGAGCCCGGGATCAGCACAGATACGCAGTATTTT. This codes for CASSSEPGISTDTQYF.

This clone has a single count. The chain employs TRBV12-3 or TRBV12-4 and TRBJ1-2, with D possibly TRBD1 on 6 matching bases. The V and J ends lost 3 bases and 3 bases respectively, with 8 bases between them. The CDR3 runs 13 residues. The CDR3 protein is CASSLDSDYGYTF. CDR3 bases: TGTGCCAGCAGTTTGGACAGCGACTATGGCTACACCTTC.

The chain employs TRBV30 and TRBJ2-3, with D unresolved. Trimming removed 2 bases from V and 4 bases from J, with 7 bases in between. Looked up from germline, CDR1 is GTSNPN and CDR2 is SVGIG (reference sequence). The CDR3 length is 12 residues. CDR3 nucleotide sequence: TGTGCCTGGAGTCAGAATGCAGATACGCAGTATTTT. It specifies CAWSQNADTQYF.

V and J are TRBV7-3 and TRBJ2-5; D might be TRBD1 (6 bases). The V gene lost 3 bases and the J gene lost 4 bases, with 12 bases spanning the gap. This CDR3 contains 14 residues. Per germline, CDR1 SGHTA and CDR2 FQGTGA. The CDR3 nucleotides read TGTGCCAGCAGCTTGGCGGGCAGGGGAGAGACCCAGTACTTC. The encoded protein is CASSLAGRGETQYF.

Turning to this clone: The sample holds other DNA sequences that translate to the same CDR3. This chain connects TRBV18 to TRBJ1-1; no definite D call. Trimming removed 2 bases from V and 2 bases from J, with 6 bases in between. From germline, CDR1 is KGHSH and CDR2 LQKENI. The CDR3 is made up of 13 amino acids. CDR3 loop: CASSPGPNTEAFF. CDR3 in DNA: TGTGCCAGCTCACCAGGACCCAACACTGAAGCTTTCTTT. The full variable domain, completed using reference TRBV18 and TRBJ1-1, is NAGVMQNPRHLVRRRGQEARLRCSPMKGHSHVYWYRQLPEEGLKFMVYLQKENIIDESGMPKERFSAEFPKEGPSILRIQQVVRGDSAAYFCASSPGPNTEAFFGQGTRLTVV.

The rearrangement joins TRBV6-6 to TRBJ2-1; the match to TRBD2 covers 8 bases. Trimming removed 6 bases from V and 7 bases from J; junction bases left unmatched: 5. The CDR3 is made up of 13 amino acids. Per germline, CDR1 MNHNY and CDR2 SVGAGI (reference sequence). CDR3 sequence (DNA): TGTGCCAGCAGCGGGACTAGAATAAATGAGCAGTTCTTC. It translates to CASSGTRINEQFF.

This rearrangement joins TRBV4-2 to TRBJ2-1; 12 bases line up with TRBD2. The CDR3 runs to 17 residues. The germline V gene encodes CDR1 LGHNA and CDR2 YNFKEQ. Trimming removed 0 bases from V and 5 bases from J; junction bases left unmatched: 5. For the CDR3, the DNA is TGTGCCAGCAGCCAAGATCTAGCGGGGGGGCCTAACAATGAGCAGTTCTTC. Its protein product is CASSQDLAGGPNNEQFF.

This sequence joins TRBV5-1 and TRBJ2-3; D may correspond to TRBD1 or TRBD2 (5 bases each). CDR3 size: 14 residues. Germline loops: CDR1 SGHRS, CDR2 YFSETQ. V lost 5 bases and J lost 5, with 15 bases in between. In DNA, the CDR3 is TGCGCCAGCAGTACCGGGACGGTGGGAGATACGCAGTATTTT. Encoded protein: CASSTGTVGDTQYF.

The CDR3 coding sequence is TGTGCCAGCGGGGGACAGGGGTATGGCTACACCTTC. Protein: CASGGQGYGYTF. The chain carries TRBV6-5 and TRBJ1-2; TRBD1 matches at 10 bases. Germline loops: CDR1 MNHEY, CDR2 SVGAGI. With 8 bases clipped from V and 5 bases from J, the junction kept 2 bases outside the gene matches. The length of the CDR3 is 12 residues.

V and J are TRBV19 and TRBJ2-7; D unresolved. This CDR3 has 13 amino acids. The V gene's germline CDR1 is LNHDA and CDR2 SQIVND (reference sequence). Trimming left V 7 bases short and J 2 bases short, with 12 bases between. The CDR3 sequence: CASTRTEPYEQYF. CDR3 sequence (DNA): TGTGCCAGTACACGGACGGAGCCCTACGAGCAGTACTTC.

The chain uses TRBV5-1 and TRBJ1-1; no clear D gene. Germline V lookup: CDR1 SGHRS, CDR2 YFSETQ. Trimming removed 0 bases from V and 6 bases from J, with 9 bases in between. The CDR3 is 13 amino acids. The CDR3 reads CASSLDAAAEAFF. CDR3 nucleotide sequence: TGCGCCAGCAGCTTGGACGCGGCCGCTGAAGCTTTCTTT.

The V gene is TRBV7-8, the J gene TRBJ2-3; 10 nucleotides line up with TRBD2. Unmatched junction bases numbered 3, after V lost 6 bases and J lost 6 bases. Germline V gives CDR1 SGHVS, CDR2 FQNEAQ. This CDR3 region has 13 residues. The CDR3 here is CASSRGLADTQYF. Here the CDR3 DNA reads TGTGCCAGCAGTAGGGGACTAGCGGATACGCAGTATTTT.

This chain connects TRBV18 to TRBJ1-4; D not resolved. Deletions cut 2 bases from V and 4 bases from J, with 5 bases between. Germline CDR1 and CDR2: KGHSH and LQKENI. The CDR3 contains 13 residues. The CDR3 bases are TGTGCCAGCTCACCAGGCCGTAATGAAAAACTGTTTTTT. Protein sequence: CASSPGRNEKLFF.

V gene TRBV6-5 combines with J gene TRBJ1-6; D possibly corresponds to TRBD1 (5 bases). Germline assignment: CDR1 MNHEY and CDR2 SVGAGI. This CDR3 is 13 amino acids long. Trimming took off 6 bases at V and 4 bases at J, with 7 bases between the two ends. CDR3 coding DNA: TGTGCCAGCAGGGACAATTATAATTCACCCCTCCACTTT. This encodes CASRDNYNSPLHF.

The chain recombines TRBV19 with TRBJ2-2, with D perhaps matching TRBD1 or TRBD2 (5 bases each). Trimming stripped 9 bases from V and 4 bases from J, with 18 bases between. This CDR3 has 15 amino acids. CDR1 is LNHDA and CDR2 is SQIVND in the germline V gene (reference sequence). CDR3: CASRITGTLTGELFF. The CDR3 DNA reads as TGTGCCAGCAGAATAACCGGGACGCTCACCGGGGAGCTGTTTTTT.